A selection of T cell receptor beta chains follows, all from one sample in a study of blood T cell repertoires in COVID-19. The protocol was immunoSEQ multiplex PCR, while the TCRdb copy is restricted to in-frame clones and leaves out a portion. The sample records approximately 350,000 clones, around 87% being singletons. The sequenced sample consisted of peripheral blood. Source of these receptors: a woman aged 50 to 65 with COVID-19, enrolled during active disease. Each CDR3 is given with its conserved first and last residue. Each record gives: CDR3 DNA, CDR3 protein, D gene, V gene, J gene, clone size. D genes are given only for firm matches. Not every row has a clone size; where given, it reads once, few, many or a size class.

CDR3nt: TGTGCCAGTAGGTCGAGGGCGGGCGGCTACACCTTC
CDR3aa: CASRSRAGGYTF
d_gene: -
v_gene: TRBV19
j_gene: TRBJ1-2
abundance: -

CDR3nt: TGTGCCAGCAGCGGACTAGCGGGAGGACTCACCGGGGAGCTGTTTTTT
CDR3aa: CASSGLAGGLTGELFF
d_gene: TRBD2
v_gene: TRBV9
j_gene: TRBJ2-2
abundance: -

CDR3nt: TGTGCCAGCAGCCCTAGACGGTCTAGCACAGATACGCAGTATTTT
CDR3aa: CASSPRRSSTDTQYF
d_gene: -
v_gene: TRBV13
j_gene: TRBJ2-3
abundance: -

CDR3nt: TGTGCCAGTTTGAGTCCTTTTTCGGCGCCCGGAGGTAATGAAAAACTGTTTTTT
CDR3aa: CASLSPFSAPGGNEKLFF
d_gene: -
v_gene: TRBV19
j_gene: TRBJ1-4
abundance: -

CDR3nt: TGCGCCAGCAGCTATGACAGGGGGAGCAATCAGCCCCAGCATTTT
CDR3aa: CASSYDRGSNQPQHF
d_gene: TRBD1
v_gene: TRBV5-1
j_gene: TRBJ1-5
abundance: -

CDR3nt: TGTGCCAGCCGGGCGGGGAGCGGCACTGAAGCTTTCTTT
CDR3aa: CASRAGSGTEAFF
d_gene: -
v_gene: TRBV12-3/TRBV12-4
j_gene: TRBJ1-1
abundance: -

CDR3nt: TGCGCCAGCAGCTTGTCCCCTAGCTCTGGAAACACCATATATTTT
CDR3aa: CASSLSPSSGNTIYF
d_gene: -
v_gene: TRBV5-1
j_gene: TRBJ1-3
abundance: few

CDR3nt: TGTGCCAGCAGCTCCCGGACAGCGAACTCTGGAAACACCATATATTTT
CDR3aa: CASSSRTANSGNTIYF
d_gene: -
v_gene: TRBV5-4
j_gene: TRBJ1-3
abundance: -

CDR3nt: TGTGCCAGCAGCAAACGTGGACTAGCGGGTCCAACCTACAATGAGCAGTTCTTC
CDR3aa: CASSKRGLAGPTYNEQFF
d_gene: TRBD2
v_gene: TRBV5-4
j_gene: TRBJ2-1
abundance: once

CDR3nt: TGTGCCACCAGTGATGGTGGCACTGCGGGCAATCAGCCCCAGCATTTT
CDR3aa: CATSDGGTAGNQPQHF
d_gene: -
v_gene: TRBV24-1
j_gene: TRBJ1-5
abundance: -

CDR3nt: TGTGCCAGTAGCCGAGACAGGGAGCGTGGCTACACCTTC
CDR3aa: CASSRDRERGYTF
d_gene: TRBD1
v_gene: TRBV19
j_gene: TRBJ1-2
abundance: -

CDR3nt: TGTGCCAGCAGCCCCCCGCGGGTGGGGGAGCTGTTTTTT
CDR3aa: CASSPPRVGELFF
d_gene: -
v_gene: TRBV9
j_gene: TRBJ2-2
abundance: -

CDR3nt: TGTGCCAGCAGTTACAGACGGGGACAGGGGACATATAGCAATCAGCCCCAGCATTTT
CDR3aa: CASSYRRGQGTYSNQPQHF
d_gene: TRBD1
v_gene: TRBV6-2/TRBV6-3
j_gene: TRBJ1-5
abundance: -

CDR3nt: TGTGCCAGCAGAGAAGTGGAGAAAGCCACTGTTGAGCAGTTCTTC
CDR3aa: CASREVEKATVEQFF
d_gene: -
v_gene: TRBV5-6
j_gene: TRBJ2-1
abundance: few